Shown below are 9 T cell receptor beta chains from a single sample sequenced in a study of blood T cell repertoires in COVID-19. Only in-frame clones appear in the TCRdb table, and some are missing; sequencing was by immunoSEQ multiplex PCR. The sample records approximately 250,000 clones, 85% to 90% being singletons. Sequences were obtained from PBMCs or T cells enriched from blood (not recorded which). Source of these receptors: a woman aged 55-70 years in a cohort exposed to, infected with or recovered from COVID-19 (not recorded which).

This chain links TRBV18 with TRBJ1-6, with 8 nucleotides matching TRBD1. Germline V lookup: CDR1 KGHSH, CDR2 LQKENI. V was clipped by 6 bases and J by 13 bases; unmatched bases: 11. The CDR3 consists of 14 residues. The CDR3 sequence: CASSRTGQVGPLHF. CDR3 nucleotides: TGTGCCAGCTCCCGGACAGGGCAGGTCGGTCCCCTCCACTTT.

This clone appeared once. V is TRBV3-1 (or the pseudogene TRBV3-2) and J is TRBJ2-5; D unresolved. Trimming shortened V by 5 bases and J by 5 bases, and 9 bases separated the two germline ends. CDR1 is LGHDT, CDR2 YNNKEL, per germline (reference sequence). The CDR3 is 12 residues long. The CDR3 DNA reads TGTGCCAGCAGCGGAGTCGGGGAGACCCAGTACTTC. Translating gives CASSGVGETQYF.

The chain couples TRBV3-1 (or the pseudogene TRBV3-2) to TRBJ2-3, with D perhaps matching TRBD2 (6 bases). This CDR3 spans 14 amino acids. V lost 0 bases and J lost 7, with 11 bases in between. Germline-derived CDR1 and CDR2 are LGHDT and YNNKEL (reference sequence). The CDR3 nucleotides are TGTGCCAGCAGCCAAGATGGGACTCGCAATACGCAGTATTTT. Translated, it gives CASSQDGTRNTQYF.

The rearrangement joins TRBV7-2 to TRBJ1-2; D is possibly TRBD1 (5 bases). The CDR3 sequence is 13 residues long. Trimming stripped 2 bases from V and 3 bases from J, with 7 bases between. The germline V gene encodes CDR1 SGHTA and CDR2 FQGNSA. The CDR3, as DNA: TGTGCCAGCAGCTTACTAGGGGACTATGGCTACACCTTC. Amino acids: CASSLLGDYGYTF.

The chain couples TRBV25-1 to TRBJ1-1; D unclear. The CDR3 covers 14 residues. Germline V gene sequence: CDR1 MGHDK, CDR2 SYGVNS. Deletions cut 1 base from V and 5 bases from J, with 11 bases between. The CDR3: CASSELEGTTEAFF. The CDR3 DNA reads as TGTGCCAGCAGTGAATTGGAGGGCACGACTGAAGCTTTCTTT.

This clone came up once. This rearrangement joins TRBV7-2 to TRBJ2-2; possibly TRBD1 for D (5 bases). Trimming left V 5 bases short and J 7 bases short, with 8 bases between. There are 12 residues in the CDR3. Germline lookup yields CDR1 SGHTA and CDR2 FQGNSA. The CDR3 sequence: CASSLRGGELFF. The CDR3 coding sequence is TGTGCCAGCAGCCTTAGGGGCGGGGAGCTGTTTTTT. Combining the CDR3 with reference TRBV7-2 and TRBJ2-2 gives the whole variable domain GAGVSQSPSNKVTEKGKDVELRCDPISGHTALYWYRQSLGQGLEFLIYFQGNSAPDKSGLPSDRFSAERTGGSVSTLTIQRTQQEDSAVYLCASSLRGGELFFGEGSRLTVL.

This clone appeared a single time. The chain couples TRBV5-8 to TRBJ2-1; 10 nucleotides align to TRBD1. V shed 0 bases, J shed 5 bases, and the junction held 5 bases outside the gene matches. This CDR3 spans 16 amino acids. Germline assignment: CDR1 SGHTS and CDR2 YDEGEE. The CDR3 region has the DNA TGTGCCAGCAGCTTGGTCCTCGGGACAGGGGACAATGAGCAGTTCTTC. Amino acids: CASSLVLGTGDNEQFF.

The gene calls are TRBV15 and TRBJ1-4; unclear D gene. Trimming cost V 0 bases and J 7 bases, with 15 bases left between them. From germline, CDR1 is LNHNV and CDR2 YYDKDF (reference sequence). The CDR3 is 16 residues long. The CDR3 coding sequence is TGTGCCACCAGCAGAGAACCAGGCCGAATTGGTGAAAAACTGTTTTTT. This translates into CATSREPGRIGEKLFF.

This clone was seen a single time. V usage is TRBV7-2 and J usage is TRBJ2-3, with 9 bases fitting TRBD2. The CDR3 sequence is 15 residues long. Germline V gene lookup returns CDR1 SGHTA and CDR2 FQGNSA. V trimming: 4 bases; J trimming: 8 bases; junction bases outside the gene matches: 10. The CDR3 protein is CASSSSPGLAFTQYF. The CDR3 coding sequence is TGTGCCAGCAGCTCCTCCCCGGGACTAGCTTTTACGCAGTATTTT.